These 24 T cell receptor beta chains were sequenced from one sample in a study of control samples from healthy donors and cancer patients. Data came from immunoSEQ multiplex PCR; TCRdb stores just in-frame clones and leaves some out. The table includes some 70,000 clones, about 83% detected once. Sequencing was performed on blood. The receptors originated from a man in his sixties in good health.

The J gene is TRBJ2-5, the V gene TRBV24-1; TRBD1 matches at 7 bases. This CDR3 has 13 amino acids. CDR1 is KGHDR and CDR2 is SFDVKD in the germline V gene. The J segment lost 4 bases and the V segment lost 5 bases, leaving 3 bases of the junction unmatched. The CDR3 loop reads CATSVAGGETQYF. As DNA, the CDR3 is TGTGCCACCAGTGTTGCAGGGGGAGAGACCCAGTACTTC.

This sequence joins TRBV4-3 and TRBJ2-3, with D possibly TRBD2 on 6 matching bases. Per the germline V gene, CDR1 is LGHNA and CDR2 is YSLEER. V was shortened by 4 bases and J by 6 bases, with 11 bases between the two germline ends. The CDR3 sequence is 13 residues long. This CDR3 is CASSRETRDTQYF. Here the CDR3 DNA reads TGCGCCAGCAGCCGAGAGACTAGGGATACGCAGTATTTT.

This clone was detected only once. The chain recombines TRBV5-5 with TRBJ2-7; the match to TRBD1 covers 7 bases. Per the germline V gene, CDR1 is SGHKS and CDR2 is YYEKEE (reference sequence). J gave up 6 bases and V 4 bases, and 4 bases lay outside the gene matches. CDR3 length: 12 residues. CDR3 loop: CASSLNRGEQYF. The CDR3 coding sequence is TGTGCCAGCAGCCTCAACAGGGGCGAGCAGTACTTC.

CDR3 amino acids: CASKDSSYNSPLHF. The CDR3 nucleotides read TGTGCCAGCAAGGACAGTTCTTATAATTCACCCCTCCACTTT. The chain has TRBV6-5 and TRBJ1-6; D perhaps matches TRBD1 (6 bases). Germline CDR1 and CDR2: MNHEY and SVGAGI. Trimming pared 7 bases from V and 4 bases from J, leaving 11 bases between. The CDR3 runs 14 residues.

The J gene is TRBJ2-7, the V gene TRBV29-1; 12 bases are a match to TRBD2. The V and J ends lost 0 bases and 3 bases, in that order; junction bases with no gene match: 12. This CDR3 has 18 amino acids. Germline CDR1 SQVTM, CDR2 ANQGSEA. CDR3 sequence reads: CSVEDLPRLAGARYEQYF. The DNA for the CDR3 is TGCAGCGTTGAAGATCTGCCTCGACTAGCGGGGGCCCGCTACGAGCAGTACTTC.

This chain connects TRBV18 to TRBJ2-2; D remains ambiguous. V was shortened by 3 bases and J by 6 bases, with 14 bases between the two germline ends. This CDR3 spans 15 amino acids. CDR1 is KGHSH and CDR2 is LQKENI in the germline V gene. As DNA, the CDR3 is TGTGCCAGCTCACCGTCCTTCGTTGGGGCCGGGGAGCTGTTTTTT. Protein: CASSPSFVGAGELFF.

This clone has a handful of counts. The rearrangement links TRBV11-2 to TRBJ2-7; TRBD1 matches 10 bases. From germline, CDR1 is SGHAT and CDR2 FQNNGV. V gave up 3 bases and J gave up 3 bases; unmatched junction bases: 5. The CDR3 runs 15 residues. The CDR3: CASSFRQGAIYEQYF. In DNA, the CDR3 is TGTGCCAGCAGCTTTAGACAGGGGGCTATCTACGAGCAGTACTTC.

The chain combines TRBV28 with TRBJ2-4, with TRBD1 as a possible D gene (6 bases). The germline V gene has CDR1 MDHEN and CDR2 SYDVKM. V lost 6 bases and J lost 1, with 13 bases in between. The length of the CDR3 is 15 residues. In nucleotides, the CDR3 is TGTGCCAGCAGGGGCCAGGGGTCGGCCAAAAACATTCAGTACTTC. Protein: CASRGQGSAKNIQYF. Full variable domain (outside the CDR3, taken from reference TRBV28 and TRBJ2-4): DVKVTQSSRYLVKRTGEKVFLECVQDMDHENMFWYRQDPGLGLRLIYFSYDVKMKEKGDIPEGYSVSREKKERFSLILESASTNQTSMYLCASRGQGSAKNIQYFGAGTRLSVL.

The chain recombines TRBV29-1 with TRBJ1-5; a weak D match, TRBD1 (5 bases). The CDR3 contains 12 residues. The germline V and J ends were trimmed by 4 bases and 7 bases, with 11 bases remaining between them. Germline V CDR1 and CDR2: SQVTM, ANQGSEA. In DNA form, the CDR3 reads TGCAGCGTTGGGGGGTTAGGGCAGCCCCAGCATTTT. Amino acids: CSVGGLGQPQHF.

The chain couples TRBV29-1 to TRBJ2-4; 9 positions match TRBD1. Germline-derived CDR1 and CDR2 are SQVTM and ANQGSEA. The junction had 13 bases not matched to a gene; V was cut back by 5 bases and J by 8 bases. The CDR3 loop spans 15 amino acids. The DNA for the CDR3 is TGCAGCGTTATAACCCTACAGGGGGCAGGGGACATTCAGTACTTC. Its translation is CSVITLQGAGDIQYF.

The rearrangement links TRBV27 to TRBJ1-1; D call uncertain. The CDR3 is 15 residues long. CDR1 and CDR2 from the germline V gene are MNHEY and SMNVEV (reference sequence). V was shortened by 6 bases and J by 2 bases, with 16 bases between the two germline ends. The CDR3 region is CASRSPVSANTEAFF. In nucleotides, the CDR3 is TGTGCCAGCAGATCGCCAGTATCGGCAAACACTGAAGCTTTCTTT.

J is TRBJ2-1 and V is TRBV30, with 15 bases lining up with TRBD2. CDR1 is GTSNPN, CDR2 SVGIG, per germline (reference sequence). This CDR3 spans 17 amino acids. J lost 2 bases, V lost 2 bases, and 4 bases had no gene match. In DNA, the CDR3 is TGTGCCTGGAGTCCTCGGACTAGCGGGAGGGCCTACAATGAGCAGTTCTTC. Translated, it gives CAWSPRTSGRAYNEQFF.

In this sample, this clone turned up once. The chain has TRBV5-4 and TRBJ1-6; 10 bases line up with TRBD1. The trim removed 4 bases at V and 7 bases at J, leaving 8 bases unmatched. This CDR3 is built from 16 residues. Germline CDR1 SGHNT, CDR2 YYREEE (reference sequence). The CDR3 region is CASSPAGQGYNSPLHF. CDR3 coding DNA: TGTGCCAGCAGCCCGGCGGGACAGGGGTACAATTCACCCCTCCACTTT.

J is TRBJ2-2 and V is TRBV7-2, with 10 nucleotides matching TRBD2. The V gene's germline CDR1 is SGHTA and CDR2 FQGNSA. The junction had 4 bases not matched to a gene; V was cut back by 3 bases and J by 9 bases. The CDR3 is 14 amino acids. The CDR3 spells CASSLGTSVRELFF. In DNA, the CDR3 is TGTGCCAGCAGCTTGGGGACTAGCGTGCGGGAGCTGTTTTTT.

The V call is TRBV14, the J call TRBJ2-7; 7 nucleotides match TRBD1. Germline-derived CDR1 and CDR2 are SGHDN and FVKESK. The CDR3 is 15 residues long. The junction had 3 bases not matched to a gene; V was cut back by 0 bases and J by 1 base. The CDR3 sequence: CASSQDLGQSYEQYF. In DNA form, the CDR3 reads TGTGCCAGCAGCCAAGACTTGGGACAGTCCTACGAGCAGTACTTC.

This clone was seen a handful of times. The chain employs TRBV4-2 and TRBJ1-3; D perhaps matches TRBD1 (5 bases). Trimming shortened V by 4 bases and J by 0 bases, and 13 bases separated the two germline ends. The CDR3 length is 16 residues. Per germline, CDR1 LGHNA and CDR2 YNFKEQ. The CDR3 DNA reads TGTGCCAGCAGCCCTTGGGGGGGAAGCTCTGGAAACACCATATATTTT. Amino acid sequence: CASSPWGGSSGNTIYF.

This clone came up a few times. The chain employs TRBV28 and TRBJ2-3; D unclear. Germline loops: CDR1 MDHEN, CDR2 SYDVKM. V was clipped by 2 bases and J by 6 bases, with 12 bases between them. This CDR3 has 14 amino acids. The CDR3 reads CASSLRGGPDTQYF. CDR3 DNA sequence: TGTGCCAGCAGTTTACGTGGTGGGCCCGATACGCAGTATTTT.

By sample fraction, this clone is medium-sized (0.01 to 0.1%). The chain links TRBV7-9 to TRBJ2-1; D gene ambiguous. The CDR3 spans 12 residues. Germline V gene lookup returns CDR1 SEHNR and CDR2 FQNEAQ (reference sequence). V lost 4 bases and J lost 4, with 5 bases in between. The CDR3 protein is CASSSQYNEQFF. CDR3 in DNA: TGTGCCAGCAGCTCCCAGTACAATGAGCAGTTCTTC.

J is TRBJ2-2 and V is TRBV5-1, with 10 bases matching TRBD2. Trimming cost V 0 bases and J 4 bases; bases outside gene matches: 6. The germline gives CDR1 SGHRS, CDR2 YFSETQ. This CDR3 is built from 17 residues. CDR3 nucleotide sequence: TGCGCCAGCAGCTTGGGAGAAGGGACTAGCGCCACCGGGGAGCTGTTTTTT. Its translation: CASSLGEGTSATGELFF.

The rearrangement uses TRBV6-5 and TRBJ1-1; 9 nucleotides match TRBD1. CDR3 size: 14 residues. CDR1 and CDR2 from the germline V gene are MNHEY and SVGAGI. Trimming cost V 8 bases and J 6 bases; bases outside gene matches: 10. The CDR3 DNA reads as TGTGCCAGCGGGGGACAGGGTTTTGTCGCTGAAGCTTTCTTT. Translation: CASGGQGFVAEAFF.

The V and J genes are TRBV11-2 and TRBJ2-5, with 7 bases fitting TRBD2. The CDR3 runs to 15 residues. Germline CDR1 and CDR2: SGHAT and FQNNGV. V lost 5 bases and J lost 1; bases outside the gene matches: 7. The CDR3 DNA reads as TGTGCCAGCAGCCCTAGCGGAAACCGCCAAGAGACCCAGTACTTC. Translating gives CASSPSGNRQETQYF.

This clone was picked up one time. The gene calls are TRBV6-5 and TRBJ1-1, with 7 bases identical to TRBD1. Unmatched junction bases numbered 11, after V lost 6 bases and J lost 10 bases. This CDR3 is 13 amino acids long. Per germline, CDR1 MNHEY and CDR2 SVGAGI. The CDR3 protein is CASRSGQAWSAFF. CDR3 bases: TGTGCCAGCAGGTCAGGACAGGCCTGGTCAGCTTTCTTT.

This chain uses TRBV7-6 with TRBJ2-7; the match to TRBD1 covers 7 bases. The junction had 5 bases not matched to a gene; V was cut back by 5 bases and J by 4 bases. The germline V gene encodes CDR1 SGHVS and CDR2 FNYEAQ. This CDR3 is 13 amino acids long. In DNA, the CDR3 is TGTGCCAGCAGCCCGGGACAGACATACGAGCAGTACTTC. It specifies CASSPGQTYEQYF.

The V call is TRBV3-1 (or the pseudogene TRBV3-2), the J call TRBJ2-7; 7 nucleotides line up with TRBD2. The junction had 6 bases not matched to a gene; V was cut back by 1 base and J by 0 bases. The germline gives CDR1 LGHDT, CDR2 YNNKEL (reference sequence). The CDR3 extends over 16 amino acids. The DNA for the CDR3 is TGTGCCAGCAGCCAAGTCCCAGCGGGAAGCTCCTACGAGCAGTACTTC. It codes for CASSQVPAGSSYEQYF.